This T cell receptor beta chain was recorded in a study of T cell repertoires in cytomegalovirus infection. Study-level information: Both a matching HLA type and CMV infection were indicated by public TCR beta signatures. Study results and caveats: HLA-C-restricted, CMV-specific TCR beta clonotypes were dominant ex vivo. Accumulated public TCR beta family frequency recognized individuals carrying CMV together with the relevant HLA.

This clonotype was counted ten times or more. Its antigen remains unknown. Each CDR3 protein gets one entry after TCRdb re-called the reads with MiXCR. The sample contains about 900,000 distinct CDR3 sequences, roughly a third of which appear only once. The sequence came from a human donor in good health (CMV status not recorded). Some clones in this sample may be carry-over from other donors' samples. The specimen was cultured CD8+ T cells from PBMCs, collected from culture after CMV antigen stimulation.

This chain's CDR3 is CASSLVKGDGTEAFF. CDR3 coding DNA: TGTGCCAGCAGCTTAGTCAAGGGGGACGGGACTGAAGCTTTCTTT. The rearrangement links TRBV7-2 to TRBJ1-1, with D possibly being TRBD1 (6 bases). The V gene's germline CDR1 is SGHTA and CDR2 FQGNSA. With 1 base removed from V and 5 bases from J, the gap between germline ends came to 14 bases. The CDR3 contains 15 residues.